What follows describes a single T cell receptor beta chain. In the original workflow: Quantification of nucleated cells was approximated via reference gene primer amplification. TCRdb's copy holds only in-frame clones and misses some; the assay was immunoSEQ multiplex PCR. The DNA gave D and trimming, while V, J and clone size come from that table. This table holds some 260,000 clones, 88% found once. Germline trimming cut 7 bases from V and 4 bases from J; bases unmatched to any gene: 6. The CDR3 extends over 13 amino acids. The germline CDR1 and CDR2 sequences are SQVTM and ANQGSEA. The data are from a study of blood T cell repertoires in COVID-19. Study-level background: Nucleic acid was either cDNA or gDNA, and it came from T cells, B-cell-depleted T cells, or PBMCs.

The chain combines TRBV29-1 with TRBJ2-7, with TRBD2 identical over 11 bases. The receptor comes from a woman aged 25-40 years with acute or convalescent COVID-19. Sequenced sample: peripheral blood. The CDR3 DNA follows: TGCAGCGGGAAACTAGCGGGAGTGTACGAGCAGTACTTC. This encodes CSGKLAGVYEQYF.